This T cell receptor beta chain comes out of a study of T cells in Graves' hyperthyroidism and ophthalmopathy. Findings and caveats of the study: Within blood appeared most thyroid clonotypes that had expanded above 0.001.

Looked up from germline, CDR1 is SGHNT and CDR2 is YYREEE (reference sequence). The CDR3 contains 14 residues. Trimming took off 2 bases at V and 0 bases at J, with 8 bases between the two ends. Worth noting for this clonotype: What it binds is not known.

Amplification of TCR beta CDR3 regions was performed using RNA transcripts as template. In the first-round RT-PCR of the TCR CDR3, the HTBI primer set was used. A single record per CDR3 protein comes from TCRdb applying MiXCR to the multiplex PCR reads. The sample lists about 600,000 distinct CDR3 sequences; 14% were seen once. The clonotype was recovered from a woman under 30 with Graves' ophthalmopathy. The chain has TRBV5-4 and TRBJ1-1, with D uncertain. Input material: blood. CDR3 loop: CASSLQNMNTEAFF. The CDR3 coding sequence is TGTGCCAGCAGCTTACAGAACATGAACACTGAAGCTTTCTTT.